This entry is about one TCR beta chain. Its recognized antigen is unknown. No much larger clonotype is one base removed from it; base qualities were not supplied. Each collaborating institution followed its own protocols to collect whole blood in K2EDTA tubes. For TCRbeta analysis, collaborator samples were shipped as frozen whole blood, as isolated PBMCs, or as DNA extracted from either sample type. The entry originates in a study of blood T cell repertoires in COVID-19 (TCRdb year 2020). Context from the whole study: Samples from collaborators originated in the United States, Italy and Spain and spanned both the acute and convalescent phases of COVID-19. Where HLA class I and class II types were available, the types were taken from metadata supplied by the sample provider, not from assay-based typing. The repertoires were released in a freely available public database meant as a resource for research on the immune response to SARS-CoV-2. Deeply sampled blood TCRbeta repertoires from subjects exposed to, actively infected with, or recovered from COVID-19 were included in the dataset. The samples were drawn from the first 160 participants of the ongoing ImmuneRACE study and from 950 to 1,500 subjects provided by 6 global collaborators. A de-identified subject ID, COVID-19 status, age in years and sex were almost always included in the sample metadata. The material from the prospective study consisted of cDNA or gDNA derived from T cells, B-cell-depleted T cells, or PBMCs.

What the study reported, not specific to this receptor: How much clinical and demographic metadata was included differed by source and by participant, and the metadata was provided uncurated.

The immunoSEQ Assay, a bias-controlled multiplex PCR, was used to amplify TCRbeta CDR3 regions from genomic DNA. On the study's bioinformatics: The number of nucleated cells in each sample was estimated from the amplification of reference gene primers within the assay. Sequence reads were collapsed and filtered to measure the absolute abundance of every unique TCRbeta CDR3 rearrangement. For each sample, productive Simpson clonality was calculated by taking the square root of Simpson's diversity index across productive rearrangements. TCRdb stores this immuneACCESS table with in-frame sequences only. Part of the clones is absent; in the studies checked, under half of the shortfall reflects unresolved V genes, and no reason is known for the rest. V and J calls and clone size are as listed in that table; D and trimming were resolved from the DNA. This sample lists roughly 200,000 clones; 88% were detected once. Clones ranked in the top ten supply roughly 1.7% of the sample.

Sequences were obtained from peripheral blood. The sequence was collected from a man aged 65 to 79 with acute or convalescent COVID-19.

At the DNA level, the sequence is TGTGCCAGCAGTTTATTATCCCAGGACTTCAGTGGGGCTTTCTTT. It translates to CASSLLSQDFSGAFF. Here the chain combines TRBV28 and TRBJ1-1, with the D gene not confidently named. V is cut by 1 base and J by 11 bases, and the space between the germline ends is 20 bases. The germline V gene yields MDHEN for CDR1 and SYDVKM for CDR2. The CDR3, cysteine through phenylalanine, is 15 amino acids long. Just CDR3 DNA is preserved here, 45 bases in frame from base 1.